This T cell receptor (beta chain) emerged from a study of beta chain features in type 1 diabetes. Since all of the isolated RNA was reverse transcribed, expressed TCRB transcripts were what got sequenced. Assay used: immunoSEQ multiplex PCR; TCRdb lists only in-frame clones, some missing. The data hold approximately 170,000 clones, with less than 9.5% observed a single time. Germline V lookup: CDR1 SEHNR, CDR2 FQNEAQ (reference sequence). The CDR3 is 15 amino acids. To note about this clone: A junction boundary mismatches the germline segment, possibly from a read error.

This sequence was found in a woman aged 18-29 years in good health. This chain links TRBV7-9 with TRBJ2-7; D might be TRBD2 (6 bases). Sequenced input: central memory CD4+ T cells from blood. CDR3 in DNA: TGCGCCAGCAGCCAAGATGGCGGGGCACTTCCCGAGCAGTACTTC. This codes for CASSQDGGALPEQYF.